This TCR beta chain originates from a study of cytomegalovirus exposure and HLA in healthy donors (dated by TCRdb to about 2017). Turning to the overall study: According to a later analysis, one platform produced both the 100 to 150 validation repertoires and the approximately 600 repertoires of the first cohort. The study aimed to test whether cataloging public T cell receptors could reveal signatures of past pathogen exposure. A separate validation cohort of 100 to 150 different subjects was used in addition to the approximately 700-subject first cohort. High-throughput TCR immunosequencing, statistical association of individual TCRs with disease status, and machine learning were combined to predict cytomegalovirus infection status.

Broad study findings and their caveats: In both the original and validation cohorts, the classifier was reported to diagnose cytomegalovirus status with high specificity and sensitivity. The study listed 150 to 200 TCR beta chains as associated with cytomegalovirus. A later analysis found that TCRs clustered in the first cohort also tended to co-occur in the 120 validation repertoires, with just under 95% of cluster scores above 0. The authors suggested that the approach could potentially be extended to other disease states and immunological phenotypes. Most TCR sequences were seen in very few donors, while some public TCRs were found in many individuals. In vitro tests confirmed that a few of the cytomegalovirus-associated TCR beta chains recognize cytomegalovirus antigens. A later analysis lacked HLA typing for the validation cohort, so it scored co-occurrence in that cohort across all 120 repertoires.

Library method: the immunoSEQ multiplex PCR assay. Per the source publication's procedure: A statistical classification framework was built for diagnosing cytomegalovirus status from the catalog of TCR beta chain sequences. TCRdb's version of the immuneACCESS table is confined to in-frame rearrangements and falls short of the full clone set. An unresolved V gene accounts for under half of the shortfall where checked; the remainder is of unknown origin. From that table come the V and J calls and clone size; the DNA was used to work out D and trimming. In all, the sample holds about 140,000 clones, and approximately 84% of those were seen once. The ten top clones hold roughly 1.4% of the sample. The donors belonged to the validation cohort of around 120 subjects, which was separate from the approximately 610-subject first cohort. CDR1 MNHEY and CDR2 SMNVEV were looked up in the germline V gene (reference sequence). Clipping removes 6 bases from V and 5 bases from J, with 11 as the unmatched junction base count. CDR3 length: 15 amino acids, cysteine to phenylalanine. Only CDR3 DNA remains: 45 bases, in frame from the first base.

In this sample, this clone turned up a few times. Which antigen it targets is not known. No much larger clone exists at a distance of one base, and base qualities are not known. This TCR was recovered from a woman in her 30s in good health and CMV-seronegative. The rearranged segments are TRBV27 and TRBJ1-1, and TRBD1 matches 8 of the central bases. Sequencing input: PBMCs. The DNA sequence follows: TGTGCCAGCAGCACAATCGGGACAGGAGGGACTGAAGCTTTCTTT. It specifies CASSTIGTGGTEAFF.